This T cell receptor (beta chain) was captured in a study of blood T cell repertoires in COVID-19 (dated by TCRdb to about 2020). A note on the overall study: Samples covering the acute and convalescent phases of COVID-19 were provided by collaborators in the United States, Italy and Spain. Nearly every sample came with metadata listing a de-identified subject ID, COVID-19 status, age in years and sex. Subjects who had been exposed to COVID-19, were actively infected with it, or had recovered from it provided the deeply sampled blood TCRbeta repertoires that made up the dataset. HLA class I and class II types, where available, came from metadata supplied by the sample provider rather than from assay-based typing. Samples were obtained from the ongoing ImmuneRACE study (first 160 participants) and from 1,254 subjects provided by 6 global collaborators. The repertoires were released in a freely available public database meant as a resource for research on the immune response to SARS-CoV-2. The material from the prospective study consisted of cDNA or gDNA derived from T cells, B-cell-depleted T cells, or PBMCs. Beyond this particular receptor, the publication reports: The amount of clinical and demographic metadata varied by source and participant and was provided uncurated.

TCRbeta CDR3 regions were amplified from genomic DNA using the immunoSEQ Assay, a bias-controlled multiplex PCR. Per the original workflow: Nucleated cell counts per sample were estimated from amplification of reference gene primers within the assay. To quantify the absolute abundance of each unique TCRbeta CDR3 rearrangement, sequence reads were collapsed and filtered. For each sample, productive Simpson clonality was calculated by taking the square root of Simpson's diversity index across productive rearrangements. TCRdb stores this immuneACCESS table with in-frame sequences only. Part of the clones is absent; in the studies checked, under half of the shortfall reflects unresolved V genes, and no reason is known for the rest. That table supplies the V and J calls and clone size; D and trimming were determined from the DNA. Counted in this sample were some 290,000 clones; roughly 91% of them appeared once. The top ten clones comprise approximately 12% of the sample.

This clone was found a few times. No antigen is known for it. No quality values exist for individual bases; no much larger clone is one base distant. Via the germline V gene, CDR1 is ENHRY and CDR2 SYGVKD. Clipping removes 3 bases from V and 1 base from J, with 5 as the unmatched junction base count. The CDR3 covers 15 residues, taking in both the cysteine and the phenylalanine. CDR3 DNA is the only sequence kept; it has 45 bases, read in frame from the first base. At one collaborating source in Seattle, patients were enrolled during active infection and were followed longitudinally through the course of disease. The collaborating institutions used their own protocols to collect whole blood in K2EDTA tubes. For TCRbeta analysis, collaborators shipped samples in one of three forms: frozen whole blood, isolated PBMCs, or DNA extracted from either of those sample types.

This clonotype originated in a woman aged 25 to 39 with COVID-19, enrolled during active disease. Sequenced material: peripheral blood. The sequence links TRBV10-3 to TRBJ2-5; TRBD2 lines up with 7 middle nucleotides. The nucleotide sequence reads TGTGCCATCAGTGAATCTGGGGGGGTCCAAGAGACCCAGTACTTC. This translates into CAISESGGVQETQYF.